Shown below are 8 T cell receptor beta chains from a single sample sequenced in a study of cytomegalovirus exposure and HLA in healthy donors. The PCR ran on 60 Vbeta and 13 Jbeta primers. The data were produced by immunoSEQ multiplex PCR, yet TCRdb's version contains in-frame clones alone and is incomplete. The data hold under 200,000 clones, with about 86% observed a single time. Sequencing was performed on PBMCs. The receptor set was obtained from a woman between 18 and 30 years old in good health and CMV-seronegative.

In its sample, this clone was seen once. CDR3 amino acids: CASSGLRDRGRVYGYTF. In DNA form, the CDR3 reads TGCGCCAGCAGCGGATTACGGGACAGGGGGCGCGTCTATGGCTACACCTTC. This chain links TRBV5-1 with TRBJ1-2; 12 nucleotides agree with TRBD1. This CDR3 spans 17 amino acids. The junction had 11 bases not matched to a gene; V was cut back by 4 bases and J by 4 bases. Germline lookup yields CDR1 SGHRS and CDR2 YFSETQ.

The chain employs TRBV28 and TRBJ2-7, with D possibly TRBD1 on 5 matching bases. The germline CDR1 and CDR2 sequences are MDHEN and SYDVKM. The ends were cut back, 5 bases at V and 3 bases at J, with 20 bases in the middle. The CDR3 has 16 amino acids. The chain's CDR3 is CASSPQWGSLNYEQYF. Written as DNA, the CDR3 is TGTGCCAGCAGTCCTCAGTGGGGCTCCTTAAACTACGAGCAGTACTTC. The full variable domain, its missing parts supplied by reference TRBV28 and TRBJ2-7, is DVKVTQSSRYLVKRTGEKVFLECVQDMDHENMFWYRQDPGLGLRLIYFSYDVKMKEKGDIPEGYSVSREKKERFSLILESASTNQTSMYLCASSPQWGSLNYEQYFGPGTRLTVT.

The CDR3 DNA follows: TGTGCCAGCAGCTTGGCCTGGGACAGGGGCACCTTC. Protein: CASSLAWDRGTF. The J gene is TRBJ1-2, the V gene TRBV5-6; TRBD1 agrees at 10 bases. The CDR3 loop spans 12 amino acids. Germline V gives CDR1 SGHDT, CDR2 YYEEEE. J gave up 13 bases and V 0 bases, and 3 bases lay outside the gene matches. Full variable domain (rest looked up from reference TRBV5-6 and TRBJ1-2): DAGVTQSPTHLIKTRGQQVTLRCSPKSGHDTVSWYQQALGQGPQFIFQYYEEEERQRGNFPDRFSGHQFPNYSSELNVNALLLGDSALYLCASSLAWDRGTFGSGTRLTVV.

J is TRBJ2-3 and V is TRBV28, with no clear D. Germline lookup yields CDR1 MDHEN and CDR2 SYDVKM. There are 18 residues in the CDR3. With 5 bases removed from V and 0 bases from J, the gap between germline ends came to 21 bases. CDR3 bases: TGTGCCAGCAGTCCATCGCCCTTCAGCGTTTCTAGCACAGATACGCAGTATTTT. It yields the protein CASSPSPFSVSSTDTQYF.

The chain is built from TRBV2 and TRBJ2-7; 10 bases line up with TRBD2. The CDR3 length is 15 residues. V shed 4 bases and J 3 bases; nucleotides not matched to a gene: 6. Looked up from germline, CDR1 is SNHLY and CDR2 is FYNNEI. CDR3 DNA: TGTGCCAGCAGTGTAGCGGGAGGCCCTATCTACGAGCAGTACTTC. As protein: CASSVAGGPIYEQYF.

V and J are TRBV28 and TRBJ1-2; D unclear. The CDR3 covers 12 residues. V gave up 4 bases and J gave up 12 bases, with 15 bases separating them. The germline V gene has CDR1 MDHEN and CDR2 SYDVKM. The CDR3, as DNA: TGTGCCAGCAGTTCCTCGGATGAGGTCCACACCTTC. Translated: CASSSSDEVHTF.

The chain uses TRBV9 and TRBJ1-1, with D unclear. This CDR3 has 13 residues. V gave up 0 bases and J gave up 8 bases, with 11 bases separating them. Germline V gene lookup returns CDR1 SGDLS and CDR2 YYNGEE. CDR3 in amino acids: CASSVATGTEAFF. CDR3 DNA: TGTGCCAGCAGCGTAGCTACGGGAACCGAAGCTTTCTTT.

The CDR3 sequence: CASSLTGTGGGYTF. In DNA form, the CDR3 reads TGTGCCAGCAGCTTAACCGGGACAGGGGGTGGCTACACCTTC. The rearrangement links TRBV7-2 to TRBJ1-2; TRBD1 aligns across 11 bases. The trim removed 2 bases at V and 7 bases at J, leaving 3 bases unmatched. Germline loops: CDR1 SGHTA, CDR2 FQGNSA. The CDR3 is 14 amino acids. Full variable domain (remainder filled in from reference TRBV7-2 and TRBJ1-2): GAGVSQSPSNKVTEKGKDVELRCDPISGHTALYWYRQSLGQGLEFLIYFQGNSAPDKSGLPSDRFSAERTGGSVSTLTIQRTQQEDSAVYLCASSLTGTGGGYTFGSGTRLTVV.